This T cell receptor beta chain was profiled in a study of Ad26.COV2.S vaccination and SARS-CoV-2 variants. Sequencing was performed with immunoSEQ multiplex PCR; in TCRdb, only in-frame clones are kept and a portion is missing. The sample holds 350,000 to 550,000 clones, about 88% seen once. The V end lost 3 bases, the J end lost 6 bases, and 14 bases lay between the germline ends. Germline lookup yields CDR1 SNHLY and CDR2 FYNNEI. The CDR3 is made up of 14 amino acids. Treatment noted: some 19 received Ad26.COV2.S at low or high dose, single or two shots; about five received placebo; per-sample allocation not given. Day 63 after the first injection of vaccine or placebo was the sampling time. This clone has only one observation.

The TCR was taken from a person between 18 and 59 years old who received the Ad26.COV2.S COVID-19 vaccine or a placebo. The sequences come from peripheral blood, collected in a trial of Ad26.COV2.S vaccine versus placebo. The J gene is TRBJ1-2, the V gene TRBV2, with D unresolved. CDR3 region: CASSDKRTPHGYTF. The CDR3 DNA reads TGTGCCAGCAGTGACAAGCGGACCCCCCATGGCTACACCTTC. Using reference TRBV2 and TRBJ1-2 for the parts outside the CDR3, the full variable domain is EPEVTQTPSHQVTQMGQEVILRCVPISNHLYFYWYRQILGQKVEFLVSFYNNEISEKSEIFDDQFSVERPDGSNFTLKIRSTKLEDSAMYFCASSDKRTPHGYTFGSGTRLTVV.